This T cell receptor beta chain was captured in a study of blood T cell repertoires in COVID-19. Study in general: COVID-19 samples, acute and convalescent, were from the United States, Italy and Spain.

The study counted Cohort 3 donors as recovered given two negative PCRs, clearance, or symptom resolution. Generated by immunoSEQ multiplex PCR, the TCRdb table keeps only in-frame clones and is missing some. This table has over 250,000 clones, roughly 90% appearing once. This receptor was obtained from a woman aged 60-75 years who had recovered from COVID-19. Sequencing was carried out using PBMCs or T cells enriched from blood (not recorded which).

The CDR3, as DNA: TGCGCCAGCACCCGGACAGGGAGCAATCAGCCCCAGCATTTT. It is translated as CASTRTGSNQPQHF. This chain joins TRBV4-1 and TRBJ1-5, with TRBD1 matching 8 bases. The CDR3 contains 14 residues. Germline assignment: CDR1 MGHRA and CDR2 YSYEKL. The V gene end was trimmed by 7 bases and the J gene end by 1 base; junction bases not matched to a gene: 3.